This TCR beta chain was captured by sequencing in a study of cytomegalovirus exposure and HLA in healthy donors. The overall study: HLA-typed donors contributed approximately 86 million unique TCRs, which were held in an early data release. Study-level points and caveats: It was confirmed in vitro that a few of the CMV-associated chains were specific for CMV antigens.

The germline V gene has CDR1 SQVTM and CDR2 ANQGSEA. V shed 6 bases and J shed 1 base, with 9 bases lying between them. The CDR3 length is 12 residues. This clone was detected once. Its antigen remains unknown. 13 Jbeta primers and 60 Vbeta primers were used for the PCR. The repertoire was sequenced with immunoSEQ multiplex PCR; TCRdb's copy has only in-frame clones and lacks some. This table holds 95,000 to 150,000 clones, about 80% found once. Sequencing was carried out using PBMCs. The origin of this receptor is a female donor in good health and CMV-seropositive. V usage is TRBV29-1 and J usage is TRBJ1-1, with TRBD1 as a possible D gene (6 bases). The CDR3 loop is CSVVGQNTEAFF. The CDR3, as DNA: TGCAGCGTCGTGGGACAGAACACTGAAGCTTTCTTT.